The rows below give T cell receptor beta chains drawn from one sample of a study of T cell responses to AZD1222 COVID-19 vaccine. TCRdb's copy holds only in-frame clones and misses some; the assay was immunoSEQ multiplex PCR. This repertoire shows approximately 130,000 clones, approximately 85% found once; its top ten account for 9% to 9.5%. This specimen consisted of peripheral blood, obtained on day 0 of AZD1222 vaccination. These receptors were collected from an adult in good health. Each CDR3 is given with its conserved first and last residue. A D gene is named only where the DNA matches it firmly. Clone sizes are given selectively: once, few, many, or a class where the clone is expanded.

cdr3_nt | cdr3_aa | j_call | v_call | clone_size | d_call
TGTGCCAGCAGCTTATGGACTAGCGGGATTAGCACAGATACGCAGTATTTT | CASSLWTSGISTDTQYF | TRBJ2-3 | TRBV11-3 | - | TRBD2
TGCGCCAGCAGCTTCGGCCAGACAGGAGGAGATACGCAGTATTTT | CASSFGQTGGDTQYF | TRBJ2-3 | TRBV5-1 | once | -
TGTGCCAGCAGCTTCGAAACAGGGTTTCGGGAAAAACTGTTTTTT | CASSFETGFREKLFF | TRBJ1-4 | TRBV5-5 | once | -
TGTGCCACCAGCAGAGATCAGGGGATATCACCCCTCCACTTT | CATSRDQGISPLHF | TRBJ1-6 | TRBV15 | - | -
TGCGCCAGCAGCCAAGAAATGGCGCAGGCCACTGAAAAACTGTTTTTT | CASSQEMAQATEKLFF | TRBJ1-4 | TRBV4-1 | - | -
TGTGCCAGCAGCCAAGATATGGGTTTGGGGCGGACTGAAGCTTTCTTT | CASSQDMGLGRTEAFF | TRBJ1-1 | TRBV14 | few | -
TGTGCCAGCAGTTGGACTTCCCTTGAGCAGTTCTTC | CASSWTSLEQFF | TRBJ2-1 | TRBV12-3/TRBV12-4 | - | -
TGTGCCACCAGTGATGGGACAACTAGCCTAGGCGGGCCGGACGTAAACGAGCAGTACTTC | CATSDGTTSLGGPDVNEQYF | TRBJ2-7 | TRBV24-1 | - | -
TGTGCCAGCGGGGACAGTTCGCTCTACGAGCAGTACTTC | CASGDSSLYEQYF | TRBJ2-7 | TRBV6-5 | - | TRBD1
TGTGCCAGCAGTCCGGATCTATCTGGGGCCAACGTCCTGACTTTC | CASSPDLSGANVLTF | TRBJ2-6 | TRBV6-4 | few | -
TGTGCCAGTAGTATGACAGGGTCCCATAATGAAAAACTGTTTTTT | CASSMTGSHNEKLFF | TRBJ1-4 | TRBV19 | - | TRBD1
TGTGCCAGTAGTATACCCCCTAACAGGGGGGTACCACTGAAAGCTTTCTTT | CASSIPPNRGVPLKAFF | TRBJ1-1 | TRBV19 | - | TRBD1
TGTGCCAGCGTACAGGGGGACGGCACTGAAGCTTTCTTT | CASVQGDGTEAFF | TRBJ1-1 | TRBV2 | - | TRBD1
TGTGCCAGCACAAGAGCACCCTCAGATACGCAGTATTTT | CASTRAPSDTQYF | TRBJ2-3 | TRBV21-1 | - | -
TGTGCCAGCAGCCAAGGACAGGGGGTTAATTCACCCCTCCACTTT | CASSQGQGVNSPLHF | TRBJ1-6 | TRBV3-1/TRBV3-2 | few | TRBD1
TGTGCTAGTGGTTCGGGGCAGGGCCACAATGAGCAGTTCTTC | CASGSGQGHNEQFF | TRBJ2-1 | TRBV12-5 | once | -
TGTGCCTGGGTACGGGGGAACTATGGCTACACCTTC | CAWVRGNYGYTF | TRBJ1-2 | TRBV30 | - | -
TGCGCCAGCAGCCAAGGATGGATCGGCTTCTCTGGAAACACCATATATTTT | CASSQGWIGFSGNTIYF | TRBJ1-3 | TRBV4-1 | many | -
TGTGCCAGCAGCCCCGACCTTTCAAACACCGGGGAGCTGTTTTTT | CASSPDLSNTGELFF | TRBJ2-2 | TRBV7-3 | - | -
TGTGCCAGCAGCCAAGGTCGACTAGCGGGAGTAGATACGCAGTATTTT | CASSQGRLAGVDTQYF | TRBJ2-3 | TRBV3-1/TRBV3-2 | - | TRBD2
TGCGCCAGCAGCTTGGTAGCGGGAGATTTTATCGGGGAGCTGTTTTTT | CASSLVAGDFIGELFF | TRBJ2-2 | TRBV5-1 | - | TRBD2
TGTGCCAGCAGCACCGGGACAGGGTCCCCCGGTGAGCAGTTCTTC | CASSTGTGSPGEQFF | TRBJ2-1 | TRBV5-6 | - | TRBD1
TGTGCCAGCAGTTACCTGGCAGGGGGACACTATGGCTACACCTTC | CASSYLAGGHYGYTF | TRBJ1-2 | TRBV6-6 | - | TRBD1
TGTGCCAGCAGTTACTCTGTTAGGGTACCGACTGAAGCTTTCTTT | CASSYSVRVPTEAFF | TRBJ1-1 | TRBV6-5 | - | -
TGTGCCCTCCGGGACAGGGGCCTCCAAGAGACCCAGTACTTC | CALRDRGLQETQYF | TRBJ2-5 | TRBV19 | few | TRBD1
TGCAGCGTTGCCATTGGGGACCGACGCAATCAGCCCCAGCATTTT | CSVAIGDRRNQPQHF | TRBJ1-5 | TRBV29-1 | once | -
TGTGCCAGCAGTGCACAGGGTAGCACTGAAGCTTTCTTT | CASSAQGSTEAFF | TRBJ1-1 | TRBV2 | few | -
TGTGCCAGCAGCACCACAGGGTTTGTGAACACTGAAGCTTTCTTT | CASSTTGFVNTEAFF | TRBJ1-1 | TRBV7-6 | - | -
TGTGCCAGCAGTCAAAGACTAGCAGTGTACGAGCAGTACTTC | CASSQRLAVYEQYF | TRBJ2-7 | TRBV6-2/TRBV6-3 | - | TRBD2
TGCGCCAGCAGCCAGGAGGGACAGTTAAATCAGCCCCAGCATTTT | CASSQEGQLNQPQHF | TRBJ1-5 | TRBV4-1 | - | TRBD1
TGTGCCAGCAGCGCATTCAGGGGAGCAGATACGCAGTATTTT | CASSAFRGADTQYF | TRBJ2-3 | TRBV5-4 | - | -
TGTGCCAGCAGCCCCGGGACGGACTATGGCTACACCTTC | CASSPGTDYGYTF | TRBJ1-2 | TRBV11-2 | - | -
TGCGCCAGCAGCTTGGGCGGGGGGCGCATAGAGACCCAGTACTTC | CASSLGGGRIETQYF | TRBJ2-5 | TRBV5-1 | few | TRBD2
TGTGCCACCAGTGATGAAGGGACTAGCGGGAGACCCGATACGCAGTATTTT | CATSDEGTSGRPDTQYF | TRBJ2-3 | TRBV24-1 | - | TRBD2
TGTGCCAGTAGTATACTTCTCGGGGGCGGCATGAACACTGAAGCTTTCTTT | CASSILLGGGMNTEAFF | TRBJ1-1 | TRBV19 | once | -
TGTGCCAGCAGCGCTAGTCCGGTCCTTGGCGAGCAGTACTTC | CASSASPVLGEQYF | TRBJ2-7 | TRBV11-2 | - | -
TGTGCCACCAGCAGAGATCCCGGACAGTTTAATCAGCCCCAGCATTTT | CATSRDPGQFNQPQHF | TRBJ1-5 | TRBV15 | - | -
TGTGCCTGGAGTCTCCACGGAGGCACTGAAGCTTTCTTT | CAWSLHGGTEAFF | TRBJ1-1 | TRBV30 | - | -
TGTGCCAGCAGCTTATTAGCGGGCCCTGGCGAGCAGTACTTC | CASSLLAGPGEQYF | TRBJ2-7 | TRBV7-2 | - | TRBD2
TGTGCCAGCAGCCCTGGCGGGGGCCGGGATACGCAGTATTTT | CASSPGGGRDTQYF | TRBJ2-3 | TRBV7-2 | - | -
TGTGCCACGGGAACAGGGGGCCCCTACGAGCAGTACTTC | CATGTGGPYEQYF | TRBJ2-7 | TRBV24-1 | - | TRBD1